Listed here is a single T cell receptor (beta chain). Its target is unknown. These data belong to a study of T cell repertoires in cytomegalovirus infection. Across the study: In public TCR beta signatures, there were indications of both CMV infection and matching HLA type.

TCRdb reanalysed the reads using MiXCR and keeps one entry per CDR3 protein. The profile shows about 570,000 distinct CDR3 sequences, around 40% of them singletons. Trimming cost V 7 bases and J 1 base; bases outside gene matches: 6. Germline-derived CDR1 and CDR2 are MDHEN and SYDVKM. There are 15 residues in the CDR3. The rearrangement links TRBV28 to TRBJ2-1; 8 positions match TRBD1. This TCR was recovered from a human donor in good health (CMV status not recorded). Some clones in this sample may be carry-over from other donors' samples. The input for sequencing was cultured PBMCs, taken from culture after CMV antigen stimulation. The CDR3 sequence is CASNLDRGSYNEQFF. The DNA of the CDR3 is TGTGCCAGCAATCTTGACAGGGGATCCTACAATGAGCAGTTCTTC.